Presented here are 14 T cell receptor beta chains from one specimen sequenced in a study of shared clonotypes between healthy human individuals. Repertoires were generated with immunoSEQ multiplex PCR, while TCRdb's copy carries only in-frame clones and drops some. The data hold more than 400,000 clones, with 96% observed a single time. The sequencing input was naive CD4+ T cells sorted from blood. Specified subset: CD45RA+ positively selected. Every receptor here comes from a woman in her 30s in good health.

This clone appeared a single time. The chain has TRBV7-9 and TRBJ2-5, with D unresolved. The CDR3 is 14 amino acids. The germline gives CDR1 SEHNR, CDR2 FQNEAQ (reference sequence). V was shortened by 2 bases and J by 1 base, with 8 bases between the two germline ends. The DNA of the CDR3 is TGTGCCAGCAGCTTATCGGGCAGCCAAGAGACCCAGTACTTC. It is translated as CASSLSGSQETQYF.

The V and J genes are TRBV7-9 and TRBJ2-2; D not resolved. Germline V gene data show CDR1 as SEHNR and CDR2 as FQNEAQ (reference sequence). The CDR3 has 14 amino acids. The germline V and J ends were trimmed by 3 bases and 4 bases, with 9 bases remaining between them. The chain's CDR3 is CASSFTAATGELFF. The CDR3 DNA is TGTGCCAGCAGCTTCACCGCGGCCACCGGGGAGCTGTTTTTT.

The chain couples TRBV5-1 to TRBJ2-7; TRBD2 agrees at 9 bases. This CDR3 comprises 14 residues. Germline V gene lookup returns CDR1 SGHRS and CDR2 YFSETQ. The J segment lost 3 bases and the V segment lost 5 bases, leaving 6 bases of the junction unmatched. The CDR3 spells CASRVGTSRYEQYF. The CDR3 coding sequence is TGCGCCAGCAGGGTGGGGACTAGCCGCTACGAGCAGTACTTC.

The chain combines TRBV27 with TRBJ2-3, with 12 bases identical to TRBD2. CDR3 size: 16 residues. Germline CDR1 is MNHEY and CDR2 is SMNVEV (reference sequence). V trimming: 6 bases; J trimming: 3 bases; junction bases outside the gene matches: 7. The DNA of the CDR3 is TGTGCCAGCAGGCCTCTAGCGGGAGGGCGGACAGATACGCAGTATTTT. Translating gives CASRPLAGGRTDTQYF.

The V gene is TRBV7-3, the J gene TRBJ2-5; the match to TRBD2 covers 10 bases. V was pared by 5 bases and J by 0 bases, with 3 bases of the junction left unmatched. Germline V CDR1 and CDR2: SGHTA, FQGTGA. The CDR3 length is 15 residues. The CDR3 protein is CASSPGLADQETQYF. CDR3 nucleotides: TGTGCCAGCAGCCCCGGACTAGCGGACCAAGAGACCCAGTACTTC.

This chain joins TRBV6-4 and TRBJ2-1, with D perhaps TRBD1 (6 bases). The CDR3 length is 14 residues. Germline V gene data show CDR1 as MRHNA and CDR2 as SNTAGT. Between the trimmed V and J ends, which lost 10 bases and 0 bases, there was a span of 13 bases. The CDR3 bases are TGTGCCAACCACCTACAGGGCTCCTACAATGAGCAGTTCTTC. It encodes CANHLQGSYNEQFF.

About this clone itself: Additional DNA sequences in this sample encode the identical CDR3. The V gene is TRBV18, the J gene TRBJ2-7, with D uncertain. The V end lost 3 bases, the J end lost 3 bases, and 6 bases lay between the germline ends. CDR3 size: 12 residues. CDR1 and CDR2 from the germline V gene are KGHSH and LQKENI. Written as DNA, the CDR3 is TGTGCCAGCTCACCGCGAGGCTACGAGCAGTACTTC. Its protein is CASSPRGYEQYF.

This chain uses TRBV6-6 with TRBJ1-3; 7 bases line up with TRBD1. Trimming at V came to 2 bases and at J to 4 bases, leaving 8 bases not matched to a gene. The CDR3 is 16 amino acids. CDR1 is MNHNY, CDR2 SVGAGI, per germline (reference sequence). The DNA for the CDR3 is TGTGCCAGCAGTTACGTAGTTGTAGGGGGCGGAAACACCATATATTTT. Protein product: CASSYVVVGGGNTIYF.

This clone was seen only once. The CDR3 bases are TGCGCCAGCAGCTTGATTGAGCAGGGGGAGCAGTTCTTC. Protein product: CASSLIEQGEQFF. The genes are TRBV5-1 and TRBJ2-1, with D possibly matching TRBD1 (6 bases). The germline V and J ends were trimmed by 1 base and 10 bases, with 12 bases remaining between them. The CDR3 is 13 residues long. From germline, CDR1 is SGHRS and CDR2 YFSETQ.

The chain couples TRBV18 to TRBJ2-3; D is uncertain. This CDR3 comprises 15 residues. Germline CDR1 and CDR2: KGHSH and LQKENI. V was clipped by 1 base and J by 1 base, with 9 bases between them. Here the CDR3 DNA reads TGTGCCAGCTCACCACAGGAAAGAGGCACAGATACGCAGTATTTT. Its protein product is CASSPQERGTDTQYF.

The V and J genes are TRBV6-1 and TRBJ2-2; 7 positions agree with TRBD2. The V gene end was trimmed by 5 bases and the J gene end by 0 bases; junction bases not matched to a gene: 0. CDR1 and CDR2 (germline): MNHNS, SASEGT. The CDR3 runs 14 residues. CDR3 region: CASSSGTNTGELFF. CDR3 nucleotides: TGTGCCAGCAGTAGCGGGACGAACACCGGGGAGCTGTTTTTT.

V usage is TRBV19 and J usage is TRBJ1-4; D not resolved. Germline V gene lookup returns CDR1 LNHDA and CDR2 SQIVND (reference sequence). The CDR3 totals 14 residues. V was clipped by 4 bases and J by 0 bases, with 6 bases between them. The CDR3 sequence: CASSRGATNEKLFF. DNA for the CDR3: TGTGCCAGTAGTAGGGGTGCAACTAATGAAAAACTGTTTTTT.

This chain connects TRBV6-5 to TRBJ2-3; D call uncertain. V was pared by 0 bases and J by 6 bases, with 7 bases between. CDR1 and CDR2 from the germline V gene are MNHEY and SVGAGI. CDR3 length: 13 amino acids. CDR3 residues: CASSYSYLDTQYF. In nucleotides, the CDR3 is TGTGCCAGCAGTTACTCGTATTTGGATACGCAGTATTTT.

The V call is TRBV30, the J call TRBJ1-1; TRBD1 matches at 7 bases. This CDR3 has 16 residues. The V gene end was trimmed by 0 bases and the J gene end by 2 bases; junction bases not matched to a gene: 9. Germline lookup yields CDR1 GTSNPN and CDR2 SVGIG (reference sequence). In DNA, the CDR3 is TGTGCCTGGAGTGTATGGGTGGACAGGCATAACACTGAAGCTTTCTTT. Translated: CAWSVWVDRHNTEAFF.